This entry lists 19 T cell receptor beta chains sequenced from one sample in a study of cytomegalovirus exposure and HLA in healthy donors (dated by TCRdb to the late 2010s). The receptor library was made with the immunoSEQ multiplex PCR assay. The multiplex PCR relied on a mix of 60 forward primers for TCR Vbeta segments and 13 reverse primers for TCR Jbeta segments. TCRdb's version of the immuneACCESS table is confined to in-frame rearrangements and falls short of the full clone set. An unresolved V gene accounts for under half of the shortfall where checked; the remainder is of unknown origin. Across this sample there are approximately 180,000 clones, with roughly 87% seen only once. The ten largest clones take up roughly 0.2% of the sample. Material for sequencing was PBMCs. Receptors were obtained from a girl less than two years old in good health and CMV-seronegative.

This clone was counted a single time. The genes are TRBV7-8 and TRBJ1-2; 8 nucleotides match TRBD1. The CDR3 has 16 residues. Germline CDR1 reads SGHVS; CDR2 reads FQNEAQ. With 5 bases clipped from V and 4 bases from J, the junction kept 12 bases outside the gene matches. The CDR3 DNA sequence: TGTGCCAGCAGCGCACGACAGGGGCGAGGTCTCTATGGCTACACCTTC. Its translation is CASSARQGRGLYGYTF.

The chain uses TRBV7-9 and TRBJ2-2; tentatively, D is TRBD2 (5 bases). The ends were cut back, 5 bases at V and 4 bases at J, with 17 bases in the middle. The CDR3 loop spans 16 amino acids. Germline CDR1 is SEHNR and CDR2 is FQNEAQ (reference sequence). CDR3 residues: CASSQPGKISTGELFF. Here the CDR3 DNA reads TGTGCCAGCAGCCAACCCGGGAAAATAAGCACCGGGGAGCTGTTTTTT.

This clone has just one count. V is TRBV7-6 and J is TRBJ2-7; 8 bases match TRBD2. J lost 4 bases, V lost 2 bases, and 4 bases had no gene match. The CDR3 runs 14 residues. The V gene's germline CDR1 is SGHVS and CDR2 FNYEAQ. CDR3 sequence: CASSLSLAVYEQYF. CDR3 DNA sequence: TGTGCCAGCAGCTTATCACTAGCGGTGTACGAGCAGTACTTC.

The chain joins TRBV7-3 to TRBJ2-7; D is perhaps TRBD2 (6 bases). The CDR3 totals 15 residues. V gave up 1 base and J gave up 2 bases, with 12 bases separating them. Germline V gives CDR1 SGHTA, CDR2 FQGTGA. The CDR3 protein is CASSLMGGPAYEQYF. As DNA, the CDR3 is TGTGCCAGCAGCTTAATGGGGGGTCCCGCCTACGAGCAGTACTTC.

V is TRBV30 and J is TRBJ1-2; 7 nucleotides match TRBD1. Trimming at V came to 8 bases and at J to 4 bases, leaving 10 bases not matched to a gene. Germline-derived CDR1 and CDR2 are GTSNPN and SVGIG (reference sequence). The CDR3 consists of 13 residues. CDR3: CARSEGAIYGYTF. The CDR3 DNA sequence: TGTGCCCGGTCTGAGGGGGCGATCTATGGCTACACCTTC.

The chain carries TRBV27 and TRBJ2-7; 9 positions agree with TRBD2. Germline CDR1 and CDR2: MNHEY and SMNVEV (reference sequence). The CDR3 has 16 amino acids. Trimming removed 5 bases from V and 6 bases from J; junction bases left unmatched: 14. The chain's CDR3 is CASSSYSPGLASEQYF. CDR3 sequence (DNA): TGTGCCAGCAGTAGCTACTCACCGGGACTAGCATCCGAGCAGTACTTC.

The chain joins TRBV5-6 to TRBJ1-1; D is ambiguous. The V end was cut by 1 base, the J end by 3 bases, with 13 bases between. Germline V gives CDR1 SGHDT, CDR2 YYEEEE. There are 15 residues in the CDR3. CDR3 nucleotide sequence: TGTGCCAGCAGCTTGAGAGAGGGCTTGGACACTGAAGCTTTCTTT. This encodes CASSLREGLDTEAFF. Full variable domain (outside the CDR3, taken from reference TRBV5-6 and TRBJ1-1): DAGVTQSPTHLIKTRGQQVTLRCSPKSGHDTVSWYQQALGQGPQFIFQYYEEEERQRGNFPDRFSGHQFPNYSSELNVNALLLGDSALYLCASSLREGLDTEAFFGQGTRLTVV.

This clone was found once. The CDR3 coding sequence is TGCAGCGTCGTAAGACTCCTCACAGATACGCAGTATTTT. Translated: CSVVRLLTDTQYF. V usage is TRBV29-1 and J usage is TRBJ2-3; D unclear. Germline V gene lookup returns CDR1 SQVTM and CDR2 ANQGSEA. V was clipped by 6 bases and J by 2 bases, with 12 bases between them. The CDR3 has 13 amino acids.

This rearrangement joins TRBV7-9 to TRBJ2-1; the match to TRBD2 covers 10 bases. Losses at the gene ends were 0 bases for V and 2 bases for J; bases not matched to a gene: 4. The germline V gene has CDR1 SEHNR and CDR2 FQNEAQ (reference sequence). CDR3 length: 17 amino acids. In DNA form, the CDR3 reads TGTGCCAGCAGCTTAGCCCGAGGACTAGCGGCCTACAATGAGCAGTTCTTC. This encodes CASSLARGLAAYNEQFF.

This chain uses TRBV28 with TRBJ2-7; maybe TRBD1 (6 bases). Germline CDR1 is MDHEN and CDR2 is SYDVKM. The V and J ends lost 10 bases and 5 bases respectively, with 18 bases between them. CDR3 length: 13 amino acids. The CDR3 DNA reads as TGTGCCACCTATTCAGGGGACACCAACGAGCAGTACTTC. Protein: CATYSGDTNEQYF.

The chain has TRBV7-9 and TRBJ2-7, with TRBD1 matching 9 bases. The CDR3 sequence is 16 residues long. Germline values: CDR1 SEHNR, CDR2 FQNEAQ (reference sequence). V was pared by 1 base and J by 5 bases, with 9 bases of the junction left unmatched. The CDR3 bases are TGTGCCAGCAGCTTAGTATACGGGACAGGGAGAAACGAGCAGTACTTC. Its protein is CASSLVYGTGRNEQYF.

This clone was recorded a few times. V gene TRBV6-1 combines with J gene TRBJ2-2; D may be TRBD1 (6 bases). CDR3 size: 15 residues. Germline V gives CDR1 MNHNS, CDR2 SASEGT. The V end lost 5 bases, the J end lost 4 bases, and 14 bases lay between the germline ends. CDR3 nucleotides: TGTGCCAGCAGTACCGGGACACGCTTCACCGGGGAGCTGTTTTTT. Protein: CASSTGTRFTGELFF.

This clone was counted a single time. The chain employs TRBV29-1 and TRBJ2-1, with 9 bases that match TRBD2. With V trimmed by 3 bases and J by 6 bases, 6 bases remained unmatched. The CDR3 consists of 14 residues. Germline V gene lookup returns CDR1 SQVTM and CDR2 ANQGSEA. In DNA form, the CDR3 reads TGCAGCGTTGATATAGCGGGAGTATCCAATGAGCAGTTCTTC. This codes for CSVDIAGVSNEQFF.

The chain joins TRBV7-2 to TRBJ2-5; 11 nucleotides agree with TRBD2. The junction had 6 bases not matched to a gene; V was cut back by 5 bases and J by 4 bases. This CDR3 has 15 residues. CDR1 is SGHTA, CDR2 FQGNSA, per germline. The CDR3 protein is CASSPTSGRSETQYF. CDR3 coding DNA: TGTGCCAGCAGCCCCACTAGCGGGAGATCAGAGACCCAGTACTTC.

The table lists this clone with a few counts. This chain uses TRBV5-4 with TRBJ2-7; 8 bases are a match to TRBD2. The germline V gene has CDR1 SGHNT and CDR2 YYREEE (reference sequence). V was pared by 0 bases and J by 6 bases, with 2 bases of the junction left unmatched. The CDR3 sequence is 13 residues long. The CDR3 loop is CASSLAGGSEQYF. The CDR3 nucleotides are TGTGCCAGCAGCTTGGCGGGGGGGTCCGAGCAGTACTTC.

The rearrangement joins TRBV10-2 to TRBJ2-5; no clear D. TRBJ2-7 explains the end of the DNA better; the J call may be wrong. The CDR3 is 14 residues long. CDR1 WSHSY and CDR2 SAAADI come from the germline V gene. Here the CDR3 DNA reads TGCGCCAGCAGAAACGAACTTGGGGCCTACGAGCAGTACTTC. It encodes CASRNELGAYEQYF.

The chain couples TRBV7-6 to TRBJ2-5; the match to TRBD1 covers 8 bases. J lost 5 bases, V lost 2 bases, and 13 bases had no gene match. Germline-derived CDR1 and CDR2 are SGHVS and FNYEAQ. The CDR3 extends over 17 amino acids. CDR3 protein: CASSLIRAQGARETQYF. CDR3 DNA: TGTGCCAGCAGCTTAATTCGGGCCCAGGGGGCAAGGGAGACCCAGTACTTC.

The chain employs TRBV7-6 and TRBJ2-5; 7 bases line up with TRBD2. CDR1 SGHVS and CDR2 FNYEAQ come from the germline V gene. Trimming at V came to 2 bases and at J to 5 bases, leaving 5 bases not matched to a gene. This CDR3 is built from 14 residues. The CDR3 bases are TGTGCCAGCAGCTTATCGGGAGGCGAGGAGACCCAGTACTTC. This translates into CASSLSGGEETQYF.

DNA of the CDR3: TGTGCCAGTAGTATGACTCATACAAGATACGAGCAGTACTTC. The encoded protein is CASSMTHTRYEQYF. V and J are TRBV19 and TRBJ2-7; the D is unclear. This CDR3 is built from 14 residues. Trimming took 3 bases from V and 4 from J, leaving 13 bases between them. Germline assignment: CDR1 LNHDA and CDR2 SQIVND (reference sequence).